The sequence of this T cell receptor (beta chain) was determined in a study of beta chain features in type 1 diabetes. Study-wide background: Analysis included roughly 100 million sorted cells drawn from all samples.

CDR3 length: 12 amino acids. The trim removed 6 bases at V and 5 bases at J, leaving 6 bases unmatched. Germline assignment: CDR1 GTSNPN and CDR2 SVGIG (reference sequence). General study points: Moderate but significant shortening of TCRB CDR3s was recorded in all four CD4+ subsets from Type 1 diabetes patients. More deletions and fewer insertions at VDJ junctions were found in patients with type 1 diabetes.

Sorting gave populations that all exceeded 98% purity. cDNA synthesis used the whole RNA isolate, giving expressed TCRB sequences. Profiled with immunoSEQ multiplex PCR; TCRdb holds only in-frame clones, not every one. The sample lists some 200,000 clones; roughly a tenth were seen once. Remarks on this clone: No antigen is known for it.

Sequences were obtained from central memory CD4+ T cells from blood. The rearrangement links TRBV30 to TRBJ2-5; 7 bases fit TRBD2. This TCR came from a man aged 18 to 35 in good health. The CDR3 sequence is CACRLARETQYF. In DNA, the CDR3 is TGTGCCTGCAGACTAGCCCGGGAGACCCAGTACTTC.